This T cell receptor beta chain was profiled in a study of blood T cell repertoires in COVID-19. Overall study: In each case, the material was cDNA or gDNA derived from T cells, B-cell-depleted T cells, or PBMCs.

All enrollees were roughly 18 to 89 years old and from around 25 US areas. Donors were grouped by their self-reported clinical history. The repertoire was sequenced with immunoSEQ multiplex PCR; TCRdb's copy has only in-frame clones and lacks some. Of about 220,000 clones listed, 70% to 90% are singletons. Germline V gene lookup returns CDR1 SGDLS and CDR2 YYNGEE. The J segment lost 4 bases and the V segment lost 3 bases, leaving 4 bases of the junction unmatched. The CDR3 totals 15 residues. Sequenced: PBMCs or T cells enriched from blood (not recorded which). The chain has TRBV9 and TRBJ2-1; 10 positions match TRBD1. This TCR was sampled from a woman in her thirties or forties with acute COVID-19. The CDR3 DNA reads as TGTGCCAGCAGCGGTCCGGGACAGGGGTACAATGAGCAGTTCTTC. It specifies CASSGPGQGYNEQFF.